These 8 T cell receptor beta chains share one sample of origin, sequenced in a study of cytomegalovirus exposure and HLA in healthy donors. It was with 60 Vbeta and 13 Jbeta primers that the PCR ran. Sequenced by immunoSEQ multiplex PCR; TCRdb stores in-frame clones only, minus some. The data show around 100,000 clones, around 80% seen once. Material for sequencing was PBMCs. These receptors were taken from a woman between 35 and 50 years old in good health and CMV-seronegative.

V gene TRBV28 combines with J gene TRBJ2-1; D might be TRBD2 (6 bases). Germline loops: CDR1 MDHEN, CDR2 SYDVKM. V gave up 6 bases and J gave up 12 bases, with 21 bases separating them. This CDR3 contains 14 residues. CDR3 DNA: TGTGCCAGCAGCACTAGAAGAAACACGGGGGTGCAGTTCTTC. It specifies CASSTRRNTGVQFF.

The chain couples TRBV6-6 to TRBJ2-7; a possible D gene is TRBD2 (5 bases). V gave up 7 bases and J gave up 0 bases, with 16 bases separating them. Germline V gene sequence: CDR1 MNHNY, CDR2 SVGAGI (reference sequence). This CDR3 is built from 15 residues. CDR3 loop: CASIPEGSHSYEQYF. The CDR3 bases are TGTGCCAGCATCCCGGAAGGGAGCCACTCCTACGAGCAGTACTTC.

The chain has TRBV10-3 and TRBJ1-1; 11 bases line up with TRBD1. J gave up 5 bases and V 8 bases, and 4 bases lay outside the gene matches. This CDR3 has 13 amino acids. Germline CDR1 reads ENHRY; CDR2 reads SYGVKD. The chain's CDR3 is CAIAGQGGTEAFF. As DNA, the CDR3 is TGTGCCATCGCGGGACAGGGGGGGACTGAAGCTTTCTTT.

The chain couples TRBV28 to TRBJ2-5, with 12 bases fitting TRBD1. The junction had 6 bases not matched to a gene; V was cut back by 9 bases and J by 4 bases. CDR3 length equals 14 residues. Germline values: CDR1 MDHEN, CDR2 SYDVKM. CDR3 bases: TGTGCCAGTCGCCGGGACAGGGGGCCAGAGACCCAGTACTTC. It translates to CASRRDRGPETQYF.

The rearrangement links TRBV5-6 to TRBJ2-7; TRBD1 agrees at 7 bases. This CDR3 is built from 15 residues. Germline CDR1 reads SGHDT; CDR2 reads YYEEEE. Unmatched junction bases numbered 6, after V lost 0 bases and J lost 3 bases. This CDR3 is CASSLDRGPLYEQYF. The DNA of the CDR3 is TGTGCCAGCAGCTTGGACAGGGGCCCGCTCTACGAGCAGTACTTC.

This clone was counted only a few times. The chain links TRBV28 to TRBJ2-7; 11 positions match TRBD1. The V and J ends lost 4 bases and 3 bases, in that order; junction bases with no gene match: 14. The germline V gene has CDR1 MDHEN and CDR2 SYDVKM. The CDR3 is made up of 18 amino acids. The CDR3 nucleotides are TGTGCCAGCAGTTCCCTCTCCGGGACAGGGGGGCACCACTACGAGCAGTACTTC. Residues: CASSSLSGTGGHHYEQYF.

This clone occurred once. The chain has TRBV11-3 and TRBJ2-1, with D perhaps TRBD2 (6 bases). CDR3 length: 15 residues. Deletions cut 1 base from V and 5 bases from J, with 12 bases between. The germline V gene encodes CDR1 SGHNT and CDR2 YENEEA. CDR3 bases: TGTGCCAGCAGCTTAGGCCCCCCGGGAGACAATGAGCAGTTCTTC. It specifies CASSLGPPGDNEQFF.

Worth noting for this clone: Germline is not matched at one junction end, which may reflect a read error. V usage is TRBV7-9 and J usage is TRBJ1-3; perhaps TRBD1 as D (5 bases). Germline V gene lookup returns CDR1 SEHNR and CDR2 FQNEAQ (reference sequence). The CDR3 is 15 residues long. The CDR3 sequence: CSSSLLDAGGRTIYF. The CDR3 nucleotides are TGTTCCAGCAGCTTATTGGATGCCGGGGGTCGTACCATATATTTT.